Listed below are T cell receptor beta chains from one sample, sequenced in a study of blood T cell repertoires in COVID-19. TCRdb keeps only in-frame clones here, not all; method: immunoSEQ multiplex PCR. The sample records about 250,000 clones, roughly nine tenths being singletons. Sequenced input: peripheral blood. These receptors were obtained from a woman aged 60-70 years who had recovered from COVID-19. Each CDR3 is given with its conserved first and last residue. Fields, in order: CDR3 length, D gene, J gene, V gene, clone size, CDR3 DNA, CDR3 protein. The D gene is left open where the match is weak. Only some rows state a clone size, as once, few, many or a class for expanded clones.

CDR3 length: 15
D gene: -
J gene: TRBJ2-1
V gene: TRBV6-4
clone size: -
CDR3 DNA: TGTGCCAGCAGTGAGGAGGGCACCACATACAATGAGCAGTTCTTC
CDR3 protein: CASSEEGTTYNEQFF

CDR3 length: 14
D gene: -
J gene: TRBJ2-1
V gene: TRBV28
clone size: -
CDR3 DNA: TGTGCCAGCAGTTCTCCTGGACTGGACAATGAGCAGTTCTTC
CDR3 protein: CASSSPGLDNEQFF

CDR3 length: 12
D gene: -
J gene: TRBJ1-2
V gene: TRBV5-1
clone size: -
CDR3 DNA: TGCGCCAGCGCCACCGGGACAACTGGCTACACCTTC
CDR3 protein: CASATGTTGYTF

CDR3 length: 15
D gene: -
J gene: TRBJ1-4
V gene: TRBV5-6
clone size: -
CDR3 DNA: TGTGCCAGCAGCTTTTTGGGGCAGGGTTGGGAAAAACTGTTTTTT
CDR3 protein: CASSFLGQGWEKLFF

CDR3 length: 16
D gene: -
J gene: TRBJ1-3
V gene: TRBV6-5
clone size: -
CDR3 DNA: TGTGCCAGCAGTTCCTCGGACATTTACTCTGGAAACACCATATATTTT
CDR3 protein: CASSSSDIYSGNTIYF

CDR3 length: 16
D gene: TRBD2
J gene: TRBJ2-3
V gene: TRBV7-3
clone size: -
CDR3 DNA: TGTGCCAGCAGCCCTCCCGGGGGGGCAGGCACAGATACGCAGTATTTT
CDR3 protein: CASSPPGGAGTDTQYF

CDR3 length: 14
D gene: -
J gene: TRBJ2-7
V gene: TRBV6-6
clone size: -
CDR3 DNA: TGTGCCAGCAGTTACTTCGCGGGGGCGAGTGAGCAGTACTTC
CDR3 protein: CASSYFAGASEQYF

CDR3 length: 13
D gene: -
J gene: TRBJ2-5
V gene: TRBV28
clone size: -
CDR3 DNA: TGTGCCAGCAGTTGGGCAGGGGGGGAGACCCAGTACTTC
CDR3 protein: CASSWAGGETQYF

CDR3 length: 21
D gene: -
J gene: TRBJ2-5
V gene: TRBV6-2/TRBV6-3
clone size: -
CDR3 DNA: TGTGCCAGCAGTTACTCGATAAGACCGCGGCCCGGGGGATATTTTGCAGAGACCCAGTACTTC
CDR3 protein: CASSYSIRPRPGGYFAETQYF

CDR3 length: 13
D gene: -
J gene: TRBJ1-1
V gene: TRBV6-2/TRBV6-3
clone size: -
CDR3 DNA: TGTGCCAGCAGTTACTGGAGGGGAACTGAAGCTTTCTTT
CDR3 protein: CASSYWRGTEAFF

CDR3 length: 15
D gene: TRBD1
J gene: TRBJ2-7
V gene: TRBV28
clone size: -
CDR3 DNA: TGTGCCAGCAGTTTATTCGGGACAGGGCGGGACGAGCAGTACTTC
CDR3 protein: CASSLFGTGRDEQYF

CDR3 length: 17
D gene: -
J gene: TRBJ2-1
V gene: TRBV7-2
clone size: -
CDR3 DNA: TGTGCCAGCACCCCTCCTCTCGGCCTAACGCCGAGGAATGAGCAGTTCTTC
CDR3 protein: CASTPPLGLTPRNEQFF

CDR3 length: 14
D gene: -
J gene: TRBJ1-4
V gene: TRBV27
clone size: once
CDR3 DNA: TGTGCCAGCAGTTTATGGGGGCCTAATGAAAAACTGTTTTTT
CDR3 protein: CASSLWGPNEKLFF

CDR3 length: 14
D gene: TRBD1
J gene: TRBJ1-6
V gene: TRBV27
clone size: -
CDR3 DNA: TGTGCCAGCAGTTCGACAGGGTATAATTCACCCCTCCACTTT
CDR3 protein: CASSSTGYNSPLHF

CDR3 length: 13
D gene: -
J gene: TRBJ1-1
V gene: TRBV6-5
clone size: -
CDR3 DNA: TGTGCCAGCACGAGATCCATGAACACTGAAGCTTTCTTT
CDR3 protein: CASTRSMNTEAFF

CDR3 length: 19
D gene: TRBD1
J gene: TRBJ1-2
V gene: TRBV19
clone size: -
CDR3 DNA: TGTGCCAGTAGTATTGGACTCGGGACAGGGGCCCTAGCTAACTATGGCTACACCTTC
CDR3 protein: CASSIGLGTGALANYGYTF

CDR3 length: 16
D gene: TRBD1
J gene: TRBJ1-2
V gene: TRBV28
clone size: -
CDR3 DNA: TGTGCCAGCAGGTTCGCTCGGGACAGGGGAATATTTGGCTACACCTTC
CDR3 protein: CASRFARDRGIFGYTF

CDR3 length: 14
D gene: TRBD2
J gene: TRBJ2-7
V gene: TRBV28
clone size: few
CDR3 DNA: TGTGCCAGCAGTTTTCCCGGGGGGGCCTACGAGCAGTACTTC
CDR3 protein: CASSFPGGAYEQYF

CDR3 length: 18
D gene: -
J gene: TRBJ1-5
V gene: TRBV6-2/TRBV6-3
clone size: -
CDR3 DNA: TGTGCCAGCAGTTCAATCCCCCCTGAGGTCTGGAGCAATCAGCCCCAGCATTTT
CDR3 protein: CASSSIPPEVWSNQPQHF

CDR3 length: 12
D gene: TRBD1
J gene: TRBJ1-2
V gene: TRBV29-1
clone size: -
CDR3 DNA: TGCAGCGTCTACGGGACAGGGGATGGCTACACCTTC
CDR3 protein: CSVYGTGDGYTF

CDR3 length: 15
D gene: -
J gene: TRBJ2-2
V gene: TRBV12-5
clone size: -
CDR3 DNA: TGTGCTAGTGCTCGCGGGACAGTGAACACCGGGGAGCTGTTTTTT
CDR3 protein: CASARGTVNTGELFF

CDR3 length: 14
D gene: -
J gene: TRBJ2-3
V gene: TRBV19
clone size: -
CDR3 DNA: TGTGCCACCAGGGAGGCGAACCCCACAGATACGCAGTATTTT
CDR3 protein: CATREANPTDTQYF

CDR3 length: 15
D gene: -
J gene: TRBJ1-6
V gene: TRBV7-3
clone size: -
CDR3 DNA: TGTGCCAGCAGCTACCAAGGACAGAAGAATTCACCCCTCCACTTT
CDR3 protein: CASSYQGQKNSPLHF

CDR3 length: 17
D gene: -
J gene: TRBJ1-4
V gene: TRBV11-2
clone size: -
CDR3 DNA: TGTGCCAGCAGCTTAGGTCTCAGGGGCGGGAGTAATGAAAAACTGTTTTTT
CDR3 protein: CASSLGLRGGSNEKLFF

CDR3 length: 13
D gene: -
J gene: TRBJ1-5
V gene: TRBV12-3/TRBV12-4
clone size: -
CDR3 DNA: TGTGCCAGCAGTTGGGGGGAGGATCAGCCCCAGCATTTT
CDR3 protein: CASSWGEDQPQHF

CDR3 length: 15
D gene: TRBD1
J gene: TRBJ2-2
V gene: TRBV6-5
clone size: -
CDR3 DNA: TGTGCCAGCAAAAGAGGGACAGTAAACACCGGGGAGCTGTTTTTT
CDR3 protein: CASKRGTVNTGELFF

CDR3 length: 14
D gene: -
J gene: TRBJ1-1
V gene: TRBV6-5
clone size: -
CDR3 DNA: TGTGCCAGCAACAAACAGGGACCGAACACTGAAGCTTTCTTT
CDR3 protein: CASNKQGPNTEAFF

CDR3 length: 18
D gene: TRBD1
J gene: TRBJ2-7
V gene: TRBV7-9
clone size: -
CDR3 DNA: TGTGCCAGCAGCCCGGAGGACAGGGGTTGGTTTTCTTCCTACGAGCAGTACTTC
CDR3 protein: CASSPEDRGWFSSYEQYF

CDR3 length: 21
D gene: TRBD1
J gene: TRBJ1-4
V gene: TRBV29-1
clone size: -
CDR3 DNA: TGCAGCGTTGTGAGACAGGGGGCTTGGGAAGGGGCCGTGAGGTGGTATGAAAAACTGTTTTTT
CDR3 protein: CSVVRQGAWEGAVRWYEKLFF

CDR3 length: 14
D gene: -
J gene: TRBJ1-2
V gene: TRBV7-2
clone size: -
CDR3 DNA: TGTGCCAGCAGCCCCCCCCCGGTTAACTATGGCTACACCTTC
CDR3 protein: CASSPPPVNYGYTF

CDR3 length: 14
D gene: TRBD1
J gene: TRBJ1-2
V gene: TRBV2
clone size: once
CDR3 DNA: TGTGCCAGCAGAGGGACAGGGAGTAACTATGGCTACACCTTC
CDR3 protein: CASRGTGSNYGYTF

CDR3 length: 15
D gene: -
J gene: TRBJ1-2
V gene: TRBV19
clone size: -
CDR3 DNA: TGTGCCAGTATGAGGGCCACAATTGGTACCTATGGCTACACCTTC
CDR3 protein: CASMRATIGTYGYTF

CDR3 length: 13
D gene: -
J gene: TRBJ2-1
V gene: TRBV28
clone size: -
CDR3 DNA: TGTGCCAGCAGCGCCCTTTCCGGGAGTGAGCAGTTCTTC
CDR3 protein: CASSALSGSEQFF

CDR3 length: 14
D gene: TRBD1
J gene: TRBJ2-7
V gene: TRBV18
clone size: -
CDR3 DNA: TGTGCCAGCTCGCCGCCACGGGACAGGCACGAGCAGTACTTC
CDR3 protein: CASSPPRDRHEQYF

CDR3 length: 15
D gene: TRBD1
J gene: TRBJ2-1
V gene: TRBV7-2
clone size: -
CDR3 DNA: TGTGCCAGCAGCTGGGGACAGGGGACAAATAATTGGCAGTTCTTC
CDR3 protein: CASSWGQGTNNWQFF

CDR3 length: 12
D gene: -
J gene: TRBJ2-7
V gene: TRBV3-1/TRBV3-2
clone size: -
CDR3 DNA: TGTGCCAGCAGCCGACAGTCCTACGAGCAGTACTTC
CDR3 protein: CASSRQSYEQYF

CDR3 length: 13
D gene: TRBD1
J gene: TRBJ2-7
V gene: TRBV7-9
clone size: -
CDR3 DNA: TGTGCCAGCAGCCTTAGACAGGGCGGCGAGCAGTACTTC
CDR3 protein: CASSLRQGGEQYF

CDR3 length: 14
D gene: -
J gene: TRBJ1-6
V gene: TRBV5-1
clone size: -
CDR3 DNA: TGCGCCAGCAGCTCGGGAGTTGGGAATTCACCCCTCCACTTT
CDR3 protein: CASSSGVGNSPLHF

CDR3 length: 14
D gene: -
J gene: TRBJ1-2
V gene: TRBV6-6
clone size: -
CDR3 DNA: TGTGCCAGCAGCTCCTCAGGGCCTAACTATGGCTACACCTTC
CDR3 protein: CASSSSGPNYGYTF

CDR3 length: 17
D gene: TRBD2
J gene: TRBJ2-5
V gene: TRBV5-1
clone size: -
CDR3 DNA: TGCGCCAGCAGCCTATTTGGGAGCGGGGGTCTCCAAGAGACCCAGTACTTC
CDR3 protein: CASSLFGSGGLQETQYF

CDR3 length: 15
D gene: -
J gene: TRBJ1-6
V gene: TRBV7-2
clone size: once
CDR3 DNA: TGTGCCAGCAGCTTAGGGACAGACAAATACGGGTCCCTCCACTTT
CDR3 protein: CASSLGTDKYGSLHF

CDR3 length: 15
D gene: -
J gene: TRBJ1-1
V gene: TRBV5-1
clone size: few
CDR3 DNA: TGCGCCAGCAGCTTGGCAACGGGAGGAAACACTGAAGCTTTCTTT
CDR3 protein: CASSLATGGNTEAFF

CDR3 length: 14
D gene: -
J gene: TRBJ1-5
V gene: TRBV5-6
clone size: -
CDR3 DNA: TGTGCCAGCAGCCGTAACAGGGCTGATCAGCCCCAGCATTTT
CDR3 protein: CASSRNRADQPQHF

CDR3 length: 14
D gene: TRBD2
J gene: TRBJ2-1
V gene: TRBV9
clone size: -
CDR3 DNA: TGTGCCAGCAGCACTCGGGACTACTACAATGAGCAGTTCTTC
CDR3 protein: CASSTRDYYNEQFF

CDR3 length: 17
D gene: TRBD1
J gene: TRBJ2-1
V gene: TRBV5-1
clone size: -
CDR3 DNA: TGCGCCAGCAGCTTGGGGACAGGGGGGCGCCAGCCCAATGAGCAGTTCTTC
CDR3 protein: CASSLGTGGRQPNEQFF

CDR3 length: 14
D gene: TRBD1
J gene: TRBJ1-1
V gene: TRBV27
clone size: -
CDR3 DNA: TGTGCCAGCAGTAGACAGGGGGTGAACACTGAAGCTTTCTTT
CDR3 protein: CASSRQGVNTEAFF

CDR3 length: 12
D gene: -
J gene: TRBJ2-2
V gene: TRBV19
clone size: -
CDR3 DNA: TGTGCCAGTAGGCCTAGCGCCGGGGAGCTGTTTTTT
CDR3 protein: CASRPSAGELFF

CDR3 length: 14
D gene: TRBD1
J gene: TRBJ2-5
V gene: TRBV18
clone size: -
CDR3 DNA: TGTGCCAGCTCACCGGACAGGGGGCTCGAGACCCAGTACTTC
CDR3 protein: CASSPDRGLETQYF

CDR3 length: 15
D gene: TRBD1
J gene: TRBJ2-7
V gene: TRBV19
clone size: -
CDR3 DNA: TGTGCCAGTAGTCCTCGAGGACAGGGGACCTACGAGCAGTACTTC
CDR3 protein: CASSPRGQGTYEQYF

CDR3 length: 15
D gene: TRBD2
J gene: TRBJ2-1
V gene: TRBV11-2
clone size: -
CDR3 DNA: TGTGCCAGCAGCTCAGAGCGGGGGTACTACAATGAGCAGTTCTTC
CDR3 protein: CASSSERGYYNEQFF

CDR3 length: 13
D gene: TRBD1
J gene: TRBJ2-5
V gene: TRBV2
clone size: -
CDR3 DNA: TGTGCCAGCAAGGGGACAGGGCGGGAGACCCAGTACTTC
CDR3 protein: CASKGTGRETQYF

CDR3 length: 13
D gene: TRBD1
J gene: TRBJ2-7
V gene: TRBV10-3
clone size: -
CDR3 DNA: TGTGCCATCAGTGGACAGGGAATCTACGAGCAGTACTTC
CDR3 protein: CAISGQGIYEQYF

CDR3 length: 14
D gene: -
J gene: TRBJ1-1
V gene: TRBV6-2/TRBV6-3
clone size: -
CDR3 DNA: TGTGCCAGCAGTTACGCGGGGAACAGTGCTGAAGCTTTCTTT
CDR3 protein: CASSYAGNSAEAFF

CDR3 length: 15
D gene: TRBD1
J gene: TRBJ1-5
V gene: TRBV6-2/TRBV6-3
clone size: -
CDR3 DNA: TGTGCCAGCAGTTACAGCCGGGACAGTTATCAGCCCCAGCATTTT
CDR3 protein: CASSYSRDSYQPQHF

CDR3 length: 15
D gene: TRBD2
J gene: TRBJ2-2
V gene: TRBV6-5
clone size: -
CDR3 DNA: TGTGCCAGCAGTTACGGGACTAGGTACACCGGGGAGCTGTTTTTT
CDR3 protein: CASSYGTRYTGELFF